These 19 T cell receptor beta chains were sequenced from one sample in a study of T cell responses to AZD1222 COVID-19 vaccine. Sequencing was performed with immunoSEQ multiplex PCR; in TCRdb, only in-frame clones are kept and a portion is missing. The sample yields 95,000 to 110,000 clones, over 75% seen once. The sequenced sample was peripheral blood, obtained on day 0 of AZD1222 vaccination. These receptors were obtained from an adult in good health.

The CDR3 reads CASTTTGNQPQHF. Written as DNA, the CDR3 is TGTGCCAGTACCACGACAGGCAATCAGCCCCAGCATTTT. V usage is TRBV19 and J usage is TRBJ1-5; D perhaps matches TRBD1 (5 bases). The CDR3 runs to 13 residues. Trimming shortened V by 7 bases and J by 2 bases, and 9 bases separated the two germline ends. CDR1 is LNHDA and CDR2 is SQIVND in the germline V gene (reference sequence).

This clone is a singleton in its sample. The CDR3 sequence is CASSQDRDGQPQHF. CDR3 DNA sequence: TGCGCCAGCAGCCAAGATAGGGACGGTCAGCCCCAGCATTTT. This chain uses TRBV4-1 with TRBJ1-5; tentative D call: TRBD1 (5 bases). Trimming pared 0 bases from V and 6 bases from J, leaving 9 bases between. There are 14 residues in the CDR3. Germline V gene data show CDR1 as MGHRA and CDR2 as YSYEKL.

This clone came up once. The genes are TRBV7-6 and TRBJ1-6; the D is unclear. The CDR3 runs 17 residues. Germline V gene data show CDR1 as SGHVS and CDR2 as FNYEAQ. Trimming removed 4 bases from V and 0 bases from J, with 13 bases in between. CDR3 loop: CASSYGPWSSYNSPLHF. CDR3 bases: TGTGCCAGCAGCTACGGACCGTGGAGCTCCTATAATTCACCCCTCCACTTT.

The chain employs TRBV9 and TRBJ1-2; TRBD1 matches at 7 bases. CDR1 SGDLS and CDR2 YYNGEE come from the germline V gene. The length of the CDR3 is 15 residues. Losses at the gene ends were 5 bases for V and 5 bases for J; bases not matched to a gene: 12. This CDR3 reads CASSPGQEDVYGYTF. The CDR3 bases are TGTGCCAGCAGTCCCGGACAGGAAGACGTTTATGGCTACACCTTC.

This clone is a singleton in its sample. Other DNA sequences in the sample encode the same CDR3. The chain joins TRBV6-5 to TRBJ2-7; no clear D. Germline lookup yields CDR1 MNHEY and CDR2 SVGAGI. The V and J ends lost 0 bases and 3 bases respectively, with 3 bases between them. This CDR3 is built from 12 residues. The CDR3 region is CASSYSRYEQYF. CDR3 coding DNA: TGTGCCAGCAGTTACTCGCGCTACGAGCAGTACTTC.

The V and J genes are TRBV5-3 and TRBJ1-4; D uncertain. TRBV5-3 falls under the ORF class, with uncertain function. The CDR3 consists of 14 residues. Trimming took 5 bases from V and 8 from J, leaving 16 bases between them. The CDR3 nucleotides are TGTGCCAGAAGTTGGGAGGGCAAGAACGAAAAACTGTTTTTT. Encoded protein: CARSWEGKNEKLFF.

V and J are TRBV4-1 and TRBJ2-7; 8 bases line up with TRBD1. Germline values: CDR1 MGHRA, CDR2 YSYEKL. The length of the CDR3 is 16 residues. V lost 4 bases to trimming and J lost 5 bases; unmatched junction nucleotides: 13. CDR3 sequence (DNA): TGCGCCAGCAGCCCTGGTGTAGGACAGGGCTTCCACGAGCAGTACTTC. Encoded protein: CASSPGVGQGFHEQYF.

Only one count was recorded for this clone. The V and J genes are TRBV7-9 and TRBJ1-6; D gene ambiguous. Germline V CDR1 and CDR2: SEHNR, FQNEAQ (reference sequence). Trimming shortened V by 1 base and J by 4 bases, and 5 bases separated the two germline ends. The CDR3 runs 14 residues. Here the CDR3 DNA reads TGTGCCAGCAGCTTAGAACAGTATAATTCACCCCTCCACTTT. It yields the protein CASSLEQYNSPLHF.

The genes are TRBV5-1 and TRBJ1-5; the D is unclear. The V and J ends lost 0 bases and 2 bases respectively, with 6 bases between them. The CDR3 sequence is 14 residues long. Germline values: CDR1 SGHRS, CDR2 YFSETQ. The CDR3 sequence is CASSLGAGNQPQHF. The CDR3 nucleotides are TGCGCCAGCAGCTTGGGGGCGGGCAATCAGCCCCAGCATTTT.

This chain connects TRBV7-9 to TRBJ2-7; 9 bases line up with TRBD1. Trimming took 3 bases from V and 6 from J; bases not matched to a gene: 0. The CDR3 covers 12 residues. The V gene's germline CDR1 is SEHNR and CDR2 FQNEAQ (reference sequence). DNA of the CDR3: TGTGCCAGCAGCTTGGACAGGGGCGAGCAGTACTTC. Protein product: CASSLDRGEQYF.

The chain couples TRBV11-3 to TRBJ1-5, with TRBD1 matching over 8 bases. The CDR3 runs to 16 residues. J lost 6 bases, V lost 1 base, and 8 bases had no gene match. Germline V gives CDR1 SGHNT, CDR2 YENEEA. The CDR3 coding sequence is TGTGCCAGCAGCTTAGTACTGGACAGGGTGTTTCAGCCCCAGCATTTT. Its protein product is CASSLVLDRVFQPQHF.

This clone came up once. This rearrangement joins TRBV5-5 to TRBJ2-7, with 10 bases matching TRBD1. The V gene's germline CDR1 is SGHKS and CDR2 YYEKEE (reference sequence). Trimming removed 3 bases from V and 5 bases from J; junction bases left unmatched: 8. The CDR3 covers 15 residues. The CDR3 nucleotides read TGTGCCAGCAGCTCTTGGGGACAGGGGACCGACGAGCAGTACTTC. The encoded protein is CASSSWGQGTDEQYF.

V is TRBV11-2 and J is TRBJ1-1, with D hard to call. Trimming shortened V by 6 bases and J by 0 bases, and 8 bases separated the two germline ends. Germline CDR1 SGHAT, CDR2 FQNNGV. This CDR3 contains 13 residues. The CDR3 here is CASSATVNTEAFF. Here the CDR3 DNA reads TGTGCCAGCAGTGCCACGGTGAACACTGAAGCTTTCTTT.

Here the CDR3 reads CASSPVAGAYEQYF. The DNA for the CDR3 is TGTGCCAGTAGCCCGGTAGCGGGGGCCTACGAGCAGTACTTC. V usage is TRBV19 and J usage is TRBJ2-7; 9 bases fit TRBD2. The CDR3 contains 14 residues. CDR1 and CDR2 from the germline V gene are LNHDA and SQIVND (reference sequence). After removal of 6 bases from V and 2 bases from J, the junction contained 5 bases not matched to a gene.

This clone was detected only once. V is TRBV7-9 and J is TRBJ1-2; 8 bases agree with TRBD1. Trimming at V came to 1 base and at J to 1 base, leaving 8 bases not matched to a gene. The length of the CDR3 is 17 residues. Germline CDR1 reads SEHNR; CDR2 reads FQNEAQ (reference sequence). CDR3 sequence reads: CASSLGLQGAFNYGYTF. The CDR3 nucleotides are TGTGCCAGCAGCTTAGGTCTCCAGGGGGCGTTTAACTATGGCTACACCTTC. The full variable domain, its missing parts supplied by reference TRBV7-9 and TRBJ1-2, is DTGVSQNPRHKITKRGQNVTFRCDPISEHNRLYWYRQTLGQGPEFLTYFQNEAQLEKSRLLSDRFSAERPKGSFSTLEIQRTEQGDSAMYLCASSLGLQGAFNYGYTFGSGTRLTVV.

The chain couples TRBV19 to TRBJ1-2; 7 nucleotides align to TRBD1. This CDR3 is built from 15 residues. Per germline, CDR1 LNHDA and CDR2 SQIVND (reference sequence). J gave up 8 bases and V 10 bases, and 19 bases lay outside the gene matches. CDR3 residues: CATNNPDREWKGYTF. The CDR3 DNA sequence: TGTGCCACTAATAATCCCGACAGGGAATGGAAAGGCTACACCTTC.

The J gene is TRBJ2-5, the V gene TRBV6-5, with D hard to call. This CDR3 region has 16 residues. The V end was cut by 4 bases, the J end by 1 base, with 16 bases between. The germline V gene encodes CDR1 MNHEY and CDR2 SVGAGI. The CDR3 DNA reads TGTGCCAGCAGTTTTCCCCTCGAGGTCTCCCAAGAGACCCAGTACTTC. It codes for CASSFPLEVSQETQYF.

The chain links TRBV19 to TRBJ1-1, with TRBD1 matching over 10 bases. The CDR3 is made up of 16 amino acids. Germline V lookup: CDR1 LNHDA, CDR2 SQIVND (reference sequence). With V trimmed by 3 bases and J by 1 base, 5 bases remained unmatched. CDR3 residues: CASSIEDRGENTEAFF. The CDR3 nucleotides read TGTGCCAGTAGTATCGAGGACAGGGGGGAGAACACTGAAGCTTTCTTT.

The rearrangement links TRBV6-5 to TRBJ1-2, with 9 bases identical to TRBD1. V trimming: 5 bases; J trimming: 5 bases; junction bases outside the gene matches: 6. Germline CDR1 is MNHEY and CDR2 is SVGAGI. The CDR3 loop spans 14 amino acids. CDR3 residues: CASSPEGQGYGYTF. The CDR3 nucleotides are TGTGCCAGCAGTCCAGAGGGACAGGGTTATGGCTACACCTTC.